Listed below are T cell receptor beta chains from one sample, sequenced in a study of Graves' ophthalmopathy and Graves' hyperthyroidism. From the multiplex PCR reads, TCRdb called clonotypes with MiXCR, one entry per CDR3 protein. The table shows around 660,000 distinct CDR3 sequences, with about two fifths occurring only once. The material sequenced was peripheral blood. These receptors all stem from an adult man with Graves' ophthalmopathy. CDR3s include the opening cysteine and the closing phenylalanine or tryptophan. The order of the fields is V gene, CDR3 length, J gene, D gene, clone size, CDR3 protein, CDR3 DNA. D genes are given only for firm matches. The size field is filled for only some rows; it gives once, few, many or a size class.

v_call: TRBV12-5
cdr3_length: 13
j_call: TRBJ2-7
d_call: TRBD2
clone_size: few
cdr3_aa: CASGSGSGYEQYF
cdr3_nt: TGTGCTAGCGGAAGCGGGAGTGGTTACGAGCAGTACTTC

v_call: TRBV10-3
cdr3_length: 12
j_call: TRBJ2-5
d_call: .
clone_size: many
cdr3_aa: CAIKGEDETQYF
cdr3_nt: TGTGCCATCAAGGGGGAGGATGAGACCCAGTACTTC

v_call: TRBV7-9
cdr3_length: 12
j_call: TRBJ1-2
d_call: .
clone_size: many
cdr3_aa: CASSSSGYGYTF
cdr3_nt: TGTGCCAGCAGCTCGTCGGGTTACGGCTACACCTTC

v_call: TRBV20-1
cdr3_length: 14
j_call: TRBJ2-5
d_call: .
clone_size: many
cdr3_aa: CSANGFGPQETQYF
cdr3_nt: TGCAGTGCTAACGGTTTCGGGCCCCAAGAGACCCAGTACTTC

v_call: TRBV7-9
cdr3_length: 18
j_call: TRBJ2-7
d_call: TRBD2
clone_size: few
cdr3_aa: CASSPLSEEREKSYEQYF
cdr3_nt: TGCGCCAGCAGCCCTCTATCAGAGGAGCGGGAGAAATCCTACGAGCAGTACTTC

v_call: TRBV3-1
cdr3_length: 15
j_call: TRBJ1-6
d_call: .
clone_size: few
cdr3_aa: CASSQDQGWDSPLHF
cdr3_nt: TGTGCCAGCAGCCAAGATCAGGGGTGGGATTCACCCCTCCACTTT

v_call: TRBV25-1
cdr3_length: 15
j_call: TRBJ1-5
d_call: TRBD1
clone_size: .
cdr3_aa: CASSGAGTGKQPQHF
cdr3_nt: TGTGCCAGCAGTGGCGCCGGGACAGGGAAGCAGCCCCAGCATTTT

v_call: TRBV12-3/TRBV12-4
cdr3_length: 13
j_call: TRBJ1-4
d_call: .
clone_size: .
cdr3_aa: CASRNREDEKLFF
cdr3_nt: TGTGCCAGCAGGAACAGGGAAGATGAAAAACTGTTTTTT

v_call: TRBV15
cdr3_length: 14
j_call: TRBJ2-7
d_call: .
clone_size: many
cdr3_aa: CATSRAGPIYEQYF
cdr3_nt: TGTGCCACCAGCAGGGCGGGACCGATCTACGAGCAGTACTTC

v_call: TRBV6-5
cdr3_length: 15
j_call: TRBJ1-1
d_call: .
clone_size: .
cdr3_aa: CASTRYGGLNTEAFF
cdr3_nt: TGTGCCAGTACACGCTACGGGGGGCTGAACACTGAAGCTTTCTTT

v_call: TRBV24-1
cdr3_length: 15
j_call: TRBJ2-7
d_call: .
clone_size: many
cdr3_aa: CATSDSSVRPYEQYF
cdr3_nt: TGTGCCACCAGTGATTCATCGGTCCGTCCCTACGAGCAGTACTTC

v_call: TRBV10-3
cdr3_length: 15
j_call: TRBJ1-6
d_call: TRBD1
clone_size: many
cdr3_aa: CAISESATGGSPLHF
cdr3_nt: TGTGCCATCAGTGAGTCCGCAACAGGGGGCTCACCCCTCCACTTT

v_call: TRBV25-1
cdr3_length: 13
j_call: TRBJ1-4
d_call: TRBD1
clone_size: .
cdr3_aa: CAVVQGQVEKLFF
cdr3_nt: TGTGCCGTCGTGCAGGGACAGGTTGAAAAACTGTTTTTT

v_call: TRBV6-1
cdr3_length: 13
j_call: TRBJ1-5
d_call: TRBD1
clone_size: many
cdr3_aa: CASSQGVAQPQHF
cdr3_nt: TGTGCCAGCAGTCAGGGGGTTGCTCAGCCCCAGCATTTT

v_call: TRBV12-3/TRBV12-4
cdr3_length: 12
j_call: TRBJ2-5
d_call: TRBD2
clone_size: few
cdr3_aa: CASSSRGGTQYF
cdr3_nt: TGTGCCAGCAGTTCCCGGGGGGGGACCCAGTACTTC

v_call: TRBV14
cdr3_length: 18
j_call: TRBJ1-1
d_call: .
clone_size: many
cdr3_aa: CASSPLETGRVRRTEAFF
cdr3_nt: TGTGCCAGCAGCCCCCTTGAGACAGGTAGAGTTCGAAGAACTGAAGCTTTCTTT

v_call: TRBV29-1
cdr3_length: 14
j_call: TRBJ1-1
d_call: TRBD1
clone_size: .
cdr3_aa: CSVSTGGMNTEAFF
cdr3_nt: TGCAGCGTATCCACAGGGGGCATGAACACTGAAGCTTTCTTT

v_call: TRBV10-3
cdr3_length: 15
j_call: TRBJ1-5
d_call: TRBD1
clone_size: once
cdr3_aa: CAISGPGTGNQPQHF
cdr3_nt: TGTGCCATCAGTGGCCCAGGGACAGGTAACCAGCCCCAGCACTTT

v_call: TRBV29-1
cdr3_length: 13
j_call: TRBJ2-5
d_call: TRBD1
clone_size: .
cdr3_aa: CSLGTGGAETQYF
cdr3_nt: TGCAGCTTAGGGACAGGGGGCGCTGAGACCCAGTACTTC

v_call: TRBV9
cdr3_length: 14
j_call: TRBJ1-4
d_call: .
clone_size: .
cdr3_aa: CASSGGRTNEKLFF
cdr3_nt: TGTGCCAGCAGCGGGGGGAGAACTAATGAAAAACTGTTTTTT

v_call: TRBV19
cdr3_length: 13
j_call: TRBJ2-2
d_call: .
clone_size: many
cdr3_aa: CASSIRAGGELFF
cdr3_nt: TGTGCCAGTAGTATCAGGGCGGGCGGGGAGCTGTTTTTT

v_call: TRBV27
cdr3_length: 13
j_call: TRBJ1-1
d_call: .
clone_size: few
cdr3_aa: CASSLLETTEAFF
cdr3_nt: TGTGCCAGCAGTTTACTTGAAACGACTGAAGCTTTCTTT

v_call: TRBV5-5
cdr3_length: 13
j_call: TRBJ2-7
d_call: .
clone_size: many
cdr3_aa: CASSLRSAYEQYF
cdr3_nt: TGTGCCAGCAGCTTGAGATCTGCTTACGAGCAGTACTTC

v_call: TRBV9
cdr3_length: 14
j_call: TRBJ2-7
d_call: .
clone_size: few
cdr3_aa: CASSQPATGREQYF
cdr3_nt: TGTGCCAGCAGCCAACCTGCAACAGGGCGCGAGCAGTACTTC

v_call: TRBV24-1
cdr3_length: 13
j_call: TRBJ2-5
d_call: .
clone_size: once
cdr3_aa: CATSIAGQTGQYF
cdr3_nt: TGTGCCACCAGCATAGCGGGACAGACCGGGCAGTACTTC

v_call: TRBV9
cdr3_length: 15
j_call: TRBJ1-4
d_call: TRBD1
clone_size: few
cdr3_aa: CASSGGQGLNEKLFF
cdr3_nt: TGTGCCAGCAGCGGTGGACAGGGGTTAAATGAAAAACTGTTTTTT

v_call: TRBV2
cdr3_length: 12
j_call: TRBJ1-5
d_call: .
clone_size: many
cdr3_aa: CATRGLNQPQHF
cdr3_nt: TGTGCCACCCGGGGCCTCAATCAGCCCCAGCATTTT

v_call: TRBV9
cdr3_length: 16
j_call: TRBJ2-7
d_call: .
clone_size: few
cdr3_aa: CASSVGSSTEVYEQYF
cdr3_nt: TGTGCCAGCAGCGTAGGATCCAGTACAGAGGTCTACGAGCAGTACTTC

v_call: TRBV20-1
cdr3_length: 15
j_call: TRBJ1-5
d_call: .
clone_size: .
cdr3_aa: CSATQLGPPNQPQHF
cdr3_nt: TGCAGTGCTACTCAACTGGGGCCGCCGAATCAGCCCCAGCATTTT

v_call: TRBV29-1
cdr3_length: 12
j_call: TRBJ2-7
d_call: .
clone_size: .
cdr3_aa: CSFGQPSNEQYF
cdr3_nt: TGCAGCTTTGGACAGCCGTCTAACGAGCAGTACTTC

v_call: TRBV4-1
cdr3_length: 16
j_call: TRBJ1-6
d_call: .
clone_size: few
cdr3_aa: CASSQERDRYNSPLHF
cdr3_nt: TGCGCCAGCAGCCAAGAAAGGGACCGCTATAATTCACCCCTCCACTTT

v_call: TRBV7-3
cdr3_length: 15
j_call: TRBJ1-6
d_call: .
clone_size: .
cdr3_aa: CASSLAGNVGSPLHF
cdr3_nt: TGTGCCAGCAGCTTGGCCGGAAACGTCGGCTCACCCCTCCACTTT

v_call: TRBV29-1
cdr3_length: 12
j_call: TRBJ1-1
d_call: .
clone_size: .
cdr3_aa: CSLSGLNTEAFF
cdr3_nt: TGCAGCTTGTCTGGGCTGAACACTGAAGCTTTCTTT

v_call: TRBV20-1
cdr3_length: 15
j_call: TRBJ1-2
d_call: .
clone_size: few
cdr3_aa: CSPLAIDTPNYGYTF
cdr3_nt: TGCAGTCCTCTAGCAATCGACACCCCTAACTATGGCTACACCTTC

v_call: TRBV29-1
cdr3_length: 9
j_call: TRBJ1-1
d_call: TRBD1
clone_size: .
cdr3_aa: CSVAGQGFF
cdr3_nt: TGCAGCGTTGCGGGACAGGGTTTCTTT

v_call: TRBV20-1
cdr3_length: 14
j_call: TRBJ2-2
d_call: .
clone_size: .
cdr3_aa: CSALVSSRAGELFF
cdr3_nt: TGCAGTGCACTCGTTTCCTCTAGAGCCGGGGAGCTGTTTTTT

v_call: TRBV7-8
cdr3_length: 15
j_call: TRBJ2-7
d_call: TRBD2
clone_size: many
cdr3_aa: CASSLGRGATYEQYF
cdr3_nt: TGTGCCAGCAGCTTAGGGCGGGGGGCAACCTACGAGCAGTACTTC

v_call: TRBV9
cdr3_length: 18
j_call: TRBJ2-6
d_call: TRBD1
clone_size: .
cdr3_aa: CASSLRRQGAAGANVLTF
cdr3_nt: TGTGCCAGCAGCCTTAGGAGGCAGGGGGCGGCCGGGGCCAACGTCCTGACTTTC

v_call: TRBV7-2
cdr3_length: 17
j_call: TRBJ2-2
d_call: TRBD1
clone_size: .
cdr3_aa: CASSRAKGQSNTGELFF
cdr3_nt: TGTGCCAGCAGTCGCGCTAAGGGACAGTCGAACACCGGGGAGCTGTTTTTT

v_call: TRBV5-1
cdr3_length: 13
j_call: TRBJ2-7
d_call: .
clone_size: .
cdr3_aa: CASGPGLPYEQYF
cdr3_nt: TGCGCCAGTGGCCCAGGGTTGCCCTACGAGCAGTACTTC

v_call: TRBV7-9
cdr3_length: 14
j_call: TRBJ2-2
d_call: TRBD2
clone_size: .
cdr3_aa: CASSLSGATWELFF
cdr3_nt: TGTGCCAGCAGCCTTAGCGGGGCCACCTGGGAGCTGTTTTTT

v_call: TRBV10-2
cdr3_length: 15
j_call: TRBJ1-1
d_call: .
clone_size: many
cdr3_aa: CASRDPGTGGTEAFF
cdr3_nt: TGCGCCAGCAGGGACCCTGGGACGGGCGGTACTGAAGCTTTCTTT

v_call: TRBV20-1
cdr3_length: 13
j_call: TRBJ2-7
d_call: .
clone_size: many
cdr3_aa: CSAGGTSDYEQYF
cdr3_nt: TGCAGTGCTGGTGGGACATCGGACTACGAGCAGTACTTC

v_call: TRBV7-8
cdr3_length: 15
j_call: TRBJ2-7
d_call: .
clone_size: few
cdr3_aa: CASSLRLGVPYEQYF
cdr3_nt: TGTGCCAGCAGCTTACGGTTAGGGGTCCCTTACGAGCAGTACTTC

v_call: TRBV7-8
cdr3_length: 13
j_call: TRBJ2-7
d_call: .
clone_size: many
cdr3_aa: CASSPRTTRIEYF
cdr3_nt: TGTGCCAGCAGCCCAAGAACGACAAGAATAGAGTACTTC

v_call: TRBV12-3/TRBV12-4
cdr3_length: 13
j_call: TRBJ2-7
d_call: .
clone_size: few
cdr3_aa: CASSLHQGYEQYF
cdr3_nt: TGTGCCAGCAGTTTGCATCAGGGGTACGAGCAGTACTTC

v_call: TRBV10-3
cdr3_length: 14
j_call: TRBJ2-5
d_call: .
clone_size: .
cdr3_aa: CAISDRGGNQPQYF
cdr3_nt: TGTGCCATCAGTGACAGGGGAGGCAATCAGCCCCAGTACTTC

v_call: TRBV19
cdr3_length: 14
j_call: TRBJ2-7
d_call: TRBD1
clone_size: .
cdr3_aa: CASSKDRVSYEQYF
cdr3_nt: TGTGCCAGTAGTAAGGACAGGGTCTCCTACGAGCAGTACTTC

v_call: TRBV10-3
cdr3_length: 13
j_call: TRBJ1-1
d_call: TRBD1
clone_size: few
cdr3_aa: CASSSRGQAEAFF
cdr3_nt: TGTGCCAGCAGTTCCAGGGGGCAAGCTGAAGCTTTCTTT

v_call: TRBV9
cdr3_length: 11
j_call: TRBJ1-5
d_call: .
clone_size: .
cdr3_aa: CASSGSNNEHF
cdr3_nt: TGTGCCAGCAGCGGAAGTAACAATGAGCATTTT

v_call: TRBV7-9
cdr3_length: 14
j_call: TRBJ2-3
d_call: .
clone_size: many
cdr3_aa: CASSRRGGTDTQYF
cdr3_nt: TGTGCCAGCAGTCGCAGGGGGGGAACAGATACGCAGTATTTT

v_call: TRBV19
cdr3_length: 13
j_call: TRBJ2-6
d_call: .
clone_size: .
cdr3_aa: CASSSDRANVLTF
cdr3_nt: TGTGCCAGTAGTAGCGACAGGGCCAACGTCCTGACTTTC

v_call: TRBV7-9
cdr3_length: 14
j_call: TRBJ2-7
d_call: TRBD1
clone_size: .
cdr3_aa: CASSNGQAKDEQYF
cdr3_nt: TGTGCCAGCAGTAACGGACAGGCCAAGGACGAGCAGTACTTC

v_call: TRBV7-2
cdr3_length: 15
j_call: TRBJ2-7
d_call: .
clone_size: once
cdr3_aa: CASSLILGGGYAQYF
cdr3_nt: TGTGCCAGCAGCTTAATTTTGGGTGGTGGGTACGCGCAGTACTTC